This T cell receptor beta chain was recovered during a study of blood T cell repertoires in COVID-19. Study-level background: The United States, Italy and Spain supplied acute and convalescent COVID-19 samples. PBMCs, B-cell-depleted T cells, or T cells were the source of the cDNA or gDNA that made up the material.

Per the germline V gene, CDR1 is MDHEN and CDR2 is SYDVKM. CDR3 length equals 16 residues. The V segment lost 7 bases and the J segment 4 bases; nucleotides outside the gene matches: 11. Original processing notes: Researchers report that nucleated cell counts were estimated from reference gene primer amplification. The assay was immunoSEQ multiplex PCR, and TCRdb's table has in-frame clones only and misses some. V and J calls and clone size follow that table, whereas D and trimming were derived from the DNA. Of 60,000 to 75,000 clones listed, roughly 84% were seen once; the top ten hold approximately 9.3%.

This sequence was found in a woman aged 45 to 65 with acute or convalescent COVID-19. The rearrangement uses TRBV28 and TRBJ2-1; 9 bases are shared with TRBD2. Input material: peripheral blood. The CDR3, as DNA: TGTGCCAGCACACCTCCCGGGACTAGCAGTTACAATGAGCAGTTCTTC. Translating gives CASTPPGTSSYNEQFF. Supplemented by reference TRBV28 and TRBJ2-1, the full variable domain reads DVKVTQSSRYLVKRTGEKVFLECVQDMDHENMFWYRQDPGLGLRLIYFSYDVKMKEKGDIPEGYSVSREKKERFSLILESASTNQTSMYLCASTPPGTSSYNEQFFGPGTRLTVL.